Listed below are T cell receptor beta chains from one sample, sequenced in a study of preoperative IRX-2 immunotherapy in early breast cancer. The protocol was immunoSEQ multiplex PCR, while the TCRdb copy is restricted to in-frame clones and leaves out a portion. The sample includes 2,000 to 2,500 clones, roughly 81% of them seen just once. This specimen consisted of tumor tissue, obtained before IRX-2 immunotherapy. Source of these receptors: a human donor with breast cancer. The CDR3 runs from the conserved cysteine through the conserved F or W. A D gene is named only where the DNA matches it firmly. The size of a clone is reported for some rows only, either as once, few or many, or as a class for expanded clones.

>once|TRBD1|TRBJ1-2|TRBV6-8
CASSYRTGPYGYTF
TGTGCCAGCAGTTACCGGACAGGACCGTATGGCTACACCTTC
>few|NA|TRBJ2-3|TRBV6-8
CASVGTADTQYF
TGTGCCAGTGTTGGGACCGCAGATACGCAGTATTTT
>NA|NA|TRBJ2-1|TRBV18
CASSQTVSIYNEQFF
TGTGCCAGCTCACAAACAGTTTCGATCTACAATGAGCAGTTCTTC
>once|TRBD2|TRBJ2-5|TRBV15
CASSPPSGRGQETQYF
TGTGCCAGCAGCCCCCCTAGCGGGAGGGGACAAGAGACCCAGTACTTC
>few|NA|TRBJ2-3|TRBV11-3
CASSRQGRRGYTDTQYF
TGTGCCAGCAGTCGTCAGGGGAGGAGAGGGTACACAGATACGCAGTATTTT
>NA|TRBD2|TRBJ2-7|TRBV30
CAWSVTSGSNGYEQYF
TGTGCCTGGAGTGTAACTAGCGGGAGTAACGGCTACGAGCAGTACTTC
>NA|NA|TRBJ2-7|TRBV28
CASSPLQGRGSTYEQYF
TGTGCCAGCAGTCCCCTTCAGGGGAGGGGGAGCACCTACGAGCAGTACTTC
>few|TRBD2|TRBJ2-2|TRBV27
CASSLAGVIGELFF
TGTGCCAGCAGCCTAGCGGGGGTGATCGGGGAGCTGTTTTTT
>NA|NA|TRBJ2-3|TRBV23-1
CASSQGVGPRDTQYF
TGCGCCAGCAGCCAAGGTGTGGGACCTCGGGATACGCAGTATTTT
>NA|NA|TRBJ2-7|TRBV6-8
CASRGPFYEQYF
TGTGCCAGCAGAGGACCCTTCTACGAGCAGTACTTC
>NA|NA|TRBJ2-7|TRBV12-5
CASGPWDIYEQYF
TGTGCTAGTGGCCCCTGGGACATCTACGAGCAGTACTTC
>NA|NA|TRBJ1-5|TRBV19
CASSMSSGQPQHF
TGTGCCAGTAGTATGAGTTCGGGTCAGCCCCAGCATTTT
>few|TRBD1|TRBJ1-1|TRBV11-3
CASSIGQGNTEAFF
TGTGCCAGCAGCATCGGACAGGGGAACACTGAAGCTTTCTTT
>NA|NA|TRBJ2-3|TRBV6-8
CASSYTPLASTDTQYF
TGTGCCAGCAGTTACACCCCACTAGCTAGCACAGATACGCAGTATTTT
>NA|TRBD2|TRBJ2-7|TRBV30
CAWSTSGYSYEQYF
TGTGCCTGGAGCACTAGCGGATATTCCTACGAGCAGTACTTC
>NA|NA|TRBJ2-7|TRBV11-3
CASSGLWGEGSYEQYF
TGTGCCAGCAGCGGGCTTTGGGGGGAAGGCTCCTACGAGCAGTACTTC
>few|TRBD2|TRBJ2-3|TRBV11-3
CASSLGNGGGTDTQYF
TGTGCCAGCAGCTTGGGGAACGGGGGGGGCACAGATACGCAGTATTTT
>NA|TRBD2|TRBJ2-3|TRBV11-3
CASSPAGGSTDTQYF
TGTGCCAGCAGCCCAGCGGGGGGTAGCACAGATACGCAGTATTTT
>NA|TRBD1|TRBJ1-1|TRBV23-1
CASSGQMNTEAFF
TGCGCCTCCTCGGGACAGATGAACACTGAAGCTTTCTTT
>NA|TRBD2|TRBJ2-4|TRBV18
CASSHTGTRAKNIQYF
TGTGCCAGCTCGCATACCGGGACTAGGGCCAAAAACATTCAGTACTTC
>NA|NA|TRBJ2-3|TRBV19
CASNERRGTDTQYF
TGTGCCAGTAACGAGCGGCGAGGCACAGATACGCAGTATTTT
>NA|NA|TRBJ2-1|TRBV6-8
CASTPPTDYNEQFF
TGTGCCAGCACCCCCCCGACGGACTACAATGAGCAGTTCTTC
>NA|NA|TRBJ2-5|TRBV18
CASSPPTVPEETQYF
TGTGCCAGCTCACCACCGACCGTGCCAGAAGAGACCCAGTACTTC
>few|NA|TRBJ1-5|TRBV18
CASSPKGYSNQPQHF
TGTGCCAGCTCACCAAAAGGATATAGCAATCAGCCCCAGCATTTT
>once|TRBD1|TRBJ2-7|TRBV18
CASSPGTGITYEQYF
TGTGCCAGCTCACCAGGGACAGGGATAACCTACGAGCAGTACTTC
>NA|NA|TRBJ1-1|TRBV6-8
CAISAIKGQSLNTEAFF
TGTGCCATCAGTGCGATCAAAGGACAGAGCCTGAACACTGAAGCTTTCTTT
>NA|TRBD2|TRBJ2-7|TRBV6-8
CASSYSLAGGLNEQYF
TGTGCCAGCAGTTACTCCTTAGCGGGAGGGTTGAACGAGCAGTACTTC
>NA|TRBD2|TRBJ2-7|TRBV19
CASSITGTSGYEQYF
TGTGCCAGTAGTATCACCGGGACTAGCGGTTACGAGCAGTACTTC
>NA|TRBD2|TRBJ2-1|TRBV28
CASSPGTSGRNEQFF
TGTGCCAGCAGTCCCGGGACTAGCGGGAGGAATGAGCAGTTCTTC
>NA|NA|TRBJ1-1|TRBV28
CASSSGGAGTSEAFF
TGTGCCAGCAGCTCGGGGGGAGCAGGAACATCTGAAGCTTTCTTT
>NA|NA|TRBJ1-3|TRBV11-3
CASSLRPKGSGNTIYF
TGTGCCAGCAGCCTCCGACCTAAAGGCTCTGGAAACACCATATATTTT
>NA|TRBD1|TRBJ1-2|TRBV6-8
CASSTTYRGKDYGYTF
TGTGCCAGCAGTACGACTTACAGGGGGAAGGACTATGGCTACACCTTC
>NA|TRBD1|TRBJ1-3|TRBV23-1
CASSQGAGRFSGNTIYF
TGCGCCAGCAGCCAGGGGGCGGGACGCTTCTCTGGAAACACCATATATTTT
>NA|TRBD1|TRBJ2-3|TRBV11-3
CASSFRDRGIIQYF
TGTGCCAGCAGCTTCCGGGACAGGGGGATTATTCAGTATTTT
>NA|NA|TRBJ2-7|TRBV25-1
CASRAGAPYEQYF
TGTGCCAGCAGGGCCGGGGCACCCTACGAGCAGTACTTC
>NA|NA|TRBJ2-1|TRBV11-3
CASSFRGSSSYNEQFF
TGTGCCAGCAGCTTTCGGGGAAGCAGCTCCTACAATGAGCAGTTCTTC
>NA|NA|TRBJ2-2|TRBV15
CATSGSGYTGELFF
TGTGCCACCAGCGGGAGCGGATACACCGGGGAGCTGTTTTTT
>few|NA|TRBJ2-7|TRBV15
CATSRETGQSYEQYF
TGTGCCACCAGCAGAGAAACCGGACAGTCCTACGAGCAGTACTTC
>NA|TRBD2|TRBJ2-1|TRBV19
CASSILLAGVLSSYNEQFF
TGTGCCAGTAGTATACTTCTAGCGGGAGTTTTGAGCTCCTACAATGAGCAGTTCTTC
>NA|TRBD2|TRBJ2-3|TRBV11-3
CASSLGTSGSRTDTQYF
TGTGCCAGCAGCTTAGGGACTAGCGGGTCGAGGACAGATACGCAGTATTTT
>NA|NA|TRBJ2-2|TRBV11-3
CASRRGGAHTGELFF
TGTGCCAGCAGAAGAGGCGGGGCGCATACCGGGGAGCTGTTTTTT
>NA|NA|TRBJ2-7|TRBV19
CASRGEVSYEQYF
TGTGCCAGTAGAGGGGAGGTCTCCTACGAGCAGTACTTC
>few|TRBD1|TRBJ1-1|TRBV11-3
CASTTWTGGVNTEAFF
TGTGCCAGCACTACGTGGACAGGGGGCGTGAACACTGAAGCTTTCTTT
>NA|TRBD1|TRBJ1-2|TRBV19
CASSLGVRGPYYGYTF
TGTGCCAGTAGTCTTGGGGTGAGGGGGCCCTACTATGGCTACACCTTC
>NA|TRBD2|TRBJ2-3|TRBV11-3
CASSVSGGSTDTQYF
TGTGCCAGCAGCGTTAGCGGGGGGAGCACAGATACGCAGTATTTT
>NA|NA|TRBJ1-1|TRBV15
CATSRGFGGWTEAFF
TGTGCCACCAGCAGAGGATTCGGGGGTTGGACTGAAGCTTTCTTT
>NA|TRBD1|TRBJ2-3|TRBV5-1
CASSFGTGGVDTQYF
TGCGCCAGCAGCTTCGGGACAGGGGGAGTAGATACGCAGTATTTT
>NA|TRBD1|TRBJ1-2|TRBV6-8
CASKGQGFNYGYTF
TGTGCCAGCAAAGGACAGGGGTTTAACTATGGCTACACCTTC
>once|NA|TRBJ1-4|TRBV5-1
CASSLGQGARSTNEKLFF
TGCGCCAGCAGCTTAGGGCAGGGAGCACGGAGCACTAATGAAAAACTGTTTTTT
>NA|TRBD1|TRBJ2-7|TRBV29-1
CSVETDRGLGEQYF
TGCAGCGTTGAAACGGACAGGGGGCTTGGCGAGCAGTACTTC
>NA|TRBD1|TRBJ1-1|TRBV6-1
CASSEAIGQGLNTEAFF
TGTGCCAGCAGTGAAGCGATCGGACAGGGATTGAACACTGAAGCTTTCTTT
>NA|TRBD1|TRBJ2-7|TRBV6-8
CASAGRDRGFGQYF
TGTGCCAGCGCTGGCCGGGACAGGGGGTTTGGGCAGTACTTC
>NA|TRBD1|TRBJ1-2|TRBV28
CASSLLRTGGAYGYTF
TGTGCCAGCAGTCTCCTTCGGACAGGGGGAGCCTATGGCTACACCTTC
>NA|NA|TRBJ2-4|TRBV18
CASSPEQKNIQYF
TGTGCCAGCTCACCGGAACAGAAAAACATTCAGTACTTC